Listed below are T cell receptor beta chains from one sample, sequenced in a study of blood T cell repertoires in COVID-19. The repertoire was sequenced with immunoSEQ multiplex PCR; TCRdb's copy has only in-frame clones and lacks some. The data contain 30,000 to 40,000 clones, more than 70% of them seen just once; the ten biggest clones take up around 45%. Sequenced input: peripheral blood. The source is a man in his fifties or sixties with active or convalescent COVID-19. Both conserved end residues are part of each CDR3.

J,V,CDR3
TRBJ1-1,TRBV5-4,CASSSLEGANTEAFF
TRBJ2-1,TRBV5-4,CASSFPGKYNEQFF
TRBJ1-6,TRBV19,CASSRVPNSYNSPLHF
TRBJ2-1,TRBV5-1,CASSLAARDYNEQFF
TRBJ1-4,TRBV5-1,CASSQRQGLNEKLFF
TRBJ1-2,TRBV11-2,CASSFWSGNYGYTF
TRBJ1-4,TRBV28,CASSLWATGGSNEKLFF
TRBJ2-1,TRBV12-3/TRBV12-4,CASTLGAREQFF
TRBJ1-5,TRBV28,CASRGSLSNQPQHF
TRBJ2-1,TRBV3-1/TRBV3-2,CASSQPRLAGGSNEQFF
TRBJ2-1,TRBV12-3/TRBV12-4,CASSLRNRGEQFF
TRBJ2-5,TRBV7-6,CASSLGGVVAGGETQYF
TRBJ2-5,TRBV10-3,CAIGQDQETQYF
TRBJ2-2,TRBV2,CASSKRQGPGELFF
TRBJ2-3,TRBV19,CASRPTSTDTQYF
TRBJ2-1,TRBV7-2,CASSLIRESHNEQFF
TRBJ1-1,TRBV6-1,CASSEVGRGFFWRTEAFF
TRBJ2-1,TRBV9,CASSGQTNNEQFF
TRBJ2-3,TRBV10-1,CASQERGTSDTQYF
TRBJ2-1,TRBV11-2,CASSILTSRAIRSNEQFF
TRBJ2-3,TRBV6-5,CASSYSTGSGDTQYF
TRBJ2-2,TRBV9,CASSPSGLTGAGELFF
TRBJ1-1,TRBV5-4,CASSFQGTAFGEAFF
TRBJ1-3,TRBV19,CASSIGGSRGNTIYF
TRBJ2-5,TRBV5-4,CASSLSPSGQETQYF
TRBJ2-1,TRBV6-5,CASRWGPDNEQFF
TRBJ1-1,TRBV6-5,CASSPRQIANTEAFF
TRBJ2-1,TRBV7-9,CASSFQQEQFF
TRBJ1-6,TRBV10-3,CAIRMGQDNSPLHF
TRBJ1-6,TRBV19,CASSMRPGTANSPLHF
TRBJ1-4,TRBV15,CATSRGTTRTGPEKLFF
TRBJ1-4,TRBV4-1,CASSQEAGRNEKLFF
TRBJ1-6,TRBV27,CASSEGIWGKTPLHF
TRBJ2-3,TRBV19,CASSPVFRGGVDTQYF
TRBJ1-6,TRBV25-1,CASSGVRASSPLHF
TRBJ2-1,TRBV24-1,CATSDPSGRRGNEQFF
TRBJ2-1,TRBV29-1,CSVVGANRGANEQFF
TRBJ1-5,TRBV28,CASRGQGRVNQPQHF
TRBJ1-6,TRBV19,CASSALTANSPLHF
TRBJ2-3,TRBV18,CASSRGGPDTDTQYF
TRBJ1-5,TRBV12-3/TRBV12-4,CASSRQKHQPQHF
TRBJ2-5,TRBV15,CATSTYGTSGRGSETQYF
TRBJ1-3,TRBV7-8,CASSLAPGISSGNTIYF
TRBJ2-6,TRBV7-2,CASSPGTGKAGANVLTF
TRBJ1-4,TRBV27,CASSFLTGRHEKLFF
TRBJ2-5,TRBV29-1,CSVEEARETQYF
TRBJ2-1,TRBV2,CARTGGPGGGGYNEQFF
TRBJ2-4,TRBV30,CASTGGPQNIQYF
TRBJ1-2,TRBV15,CATSRDVAGNGYTF
TRBJ2-1,TRBV15,CATSRTWRDYNEQFF
TRBJ2-3,TRBV15,CATRLRGQSTDTQYF
TRBJ1-5,TRBV7-2,CASSLTRGNQPQHF
TRBJ2-1,TRBV19,CASSIPGGTYNEQFF